Following are 7 T cell receptor beta chains from one sample sequenced in a study of HIV-infected patients and healthy controls. Reverse transcription used around 500 ng RNA and constant-region primers for alpha and beta. Separate chain-specific third strand synthesis with multiplexing indices produced the alpha and beta libraries. Each CDR3 protein gets one entry after TCRdb re-called the 5' RACE reads with MiXCR. This sample has 8,100 or so distinct CDR3 sequences, with roughly 9.9% found just once. All unsorted peripheral T cells were captured because whole blood was used without fractionation. The material was blood, obtained before antiretroviral therapy. These TCRs come from an adult with HIV infection.

Ten or more counts support this clonotype. The genes are TRBV5-1 and TRBJ1-1; 7 bases are shared with TRBD1. The junction had 5 bases not matched to a gene; V was cut back by 1 base and J by 5 bases. The CDR3 is 14 residues long. Germline loops: CDR1 SGHRS, CDR2 YFSETQ. The CDR3: CASSLTQGRTEAFF. CDR3 nucleotides: TGCGCCAGCAGCTTGACACAGGGGAGGACTGAAGCTTTCTTT. The full variable domain, completed using reference TRBV5-1 and TRBJ1-1, is KAGVTQTPRYLIKTRGQQVTLSCSPISGHRSVSWYQQTPGQGLQFLFEYFSETQRNKGNFPGRFSGRQFSNSRSEMNVSTLELGDSALYLCASSLTQGRTEAFFGQGTRLTVV.

This rearrangement joins TRBV5-1 to TRBJ2-2, with D perhaps matching TRBD1 (5 bases). The CDR3 is 16 residues long. Per germline, CDR1 SGHRS and CDR2 YFSETQ. Trimming removed 4 bases from V and 0 bases from J, with 13 bases in between. CDR3 in amino acids: CASSPPGLANTGELFF. CDR3 bases: TGCGCCAGCAGCCCGCCAGGGCTTGCGAACACCGGGGAGCTGTTTTTT.

The chain carries TRBV6-4 and TRBJ1-1, with D uncertain. Germline V gene sequence: CDR1 MRHNA, CDR2 SNTAGT. This CDR3 is built from 13 residues. V shed 2 bases and J shed 0 bases, with 4 bases lying between them. The CDR3: CASSDGVNTEAFF. The CDR3 DNA is TGTGCCAGCAGTGACGGAGTGAACACTGAAGCTTTCTTT.

This clonotype was counted many times. The chain links TRBV9 to TRBJ2-2; the D gene is possibly TRBD1 (6 bases). V lost 3 bases, J lost 5 bases, and 17 bases lay in between. The CDR3 extends over 16 amino acids. Per germline, CDR1 SGDLS and CDR2 YYNGEE. The CDR3 region has the DNA TGTGCCAGCAGCGGCCCCACAGGGCCGGGGACCGGGGAGCTGTTTTTT. This gives the protein CASSGPTGPGTGELFF.

This clonotype was counted many times. This chain connects TRBV6-5 to TRBJ1-1; D unresolved. CDR1 and CDR2 from the germline V gene are MNHEY and SVGAGI. CDR3 length: 13 residues. V was trimmed by 6 bases and J by 7 bases, leaving 15 bases between them. This CDR3 is CASSQTIEGEAFF. CDR3 DNA: TGTGCCAGCAGCCAGACCATAGAAGGTGAAGCTTTCTTT.

The V gene is TRBV5-6, the J gene TRBJ2-1, with D possibly matching TRBD2 (5 bases). Germline-derived CDR1 and CDR2 are SGHDT and YYEEEE. The CDR3 is 12 amino acids. The V end was cut by 6 bases, the J end by 7 bases, with 11 bases between. The CDR3 nucleotides read TGTGCCAGCATCCGGGGTTATAATGAGCAGTTCTTC. Its translation is CASIRGYNEQFF.

This clonotype was observed many times. The CDR3: CATSKRTDSPETQYF. CDR3 DNA sequence: TGTGCCACCAGCAAACGGACAGACAGTCCAGAGACCCAGTACTTC. This sequence joins TRBV15 and TRBJ2-5; maybe TRBD1 (6 bases). V shed 4 bases and J shed 4 bases, with 16 bases lying between them. The CDR3 consists of 15 residues. Germline CDR1 LNHNV, CDR2 YYDKDF (reference sequence). Together with reference TRBV15 and TRBJ2-5, the CDR3 gives the full variable domain: DAMVIQNPRYQVTQFGKPVTLSCSQTLNHNVMYWYQQKSSQAPKLLFHYYDKDFNNEADTPDNFQSRRPNTSFCFLDIRSPGLGDTAMYLCATSKRTDSPETQYFGPGTRLLVL.